This TCR beta chain was observed in a study of T-cell reconstitution after alpha-beta-depleted transplantation in children. There are a few counts of this clonotype. There are 17 residues in the CDR3. With 0 bases removed from V and 4 bases from J, the gap between germline ends came to 18 bases. The TCRbeta library was prepared with unique molecular identifiers. TCRdb fed the PCR reads into MiXCR, producing one record per CDR3 protein. The sample has about 610,000 distinct CDR3 sequences, 8% to 11% seen once; the top ten hold approximately 4.1%. The starting material was PBMCs from the stem cell graft donor, obtained from the stem cell graft. The rearrangement links TRBV12-3 or TRBV12-4 to TRBJ1-2; TRBD1 is a possible D gene (6 bases). The clonotype originates from a human donor who donated a stem cell graft to a child with acute myeloid leukemia. CDR3 protein: CASSLAQFGKGGYGYTF. CDR3 DNA sequence: TGTGCCAGCAGTTTAGCGCAATTCGGGAAGGGGGGCTATGGCTACACCTTC.